These 6 T cell receptor beta chains were sequenced from one sample in a study of T cells in women clearing cervical HPV infection. The method was immunoSEQ multiplex PCR; TCRdb's version includes in-frame clones alone and lacks a portion of them. There are 25,000 to 35,000 clones in the sample, with more than 4% held by the top ten. The sequencing input was blood buffy coat. Receptor source: a woman between 18 and 75 years old with a cervical HPV16 infection that either progressed to CIN3+ or cleared (not recorded which).

With respect to this clone: The DNA ends 3 residues before the CDR3 does, and the rest of the CDR3 is filled in from the germline J gene. The chain has TRBV29-1 and TRBJ2-7; D uncertain. Germline CDR1 reads SQVTM; CDR2 reads ANQGSEA. The germline V and J ends were trimmed by 0 bases and 5 bases, with 11 bases remaining between them. This CDR3 has 13 amino acids. The sequenced part of the CDR3 DNA is TGCAGCGTTGAAGACACAGTGCACAACGAG. This codes for CSVEDTVHNE. The entire CDR3 sequence reads CSVEDTVHNEQYF.

In regard to this clone: The read stops 3 residues short of the end of the CDR3; the missing end is completed from the germline J gene. V and J are TRBV20-1 and TRBJ2-7; 10 bases match TRBD1. Losses at the gene ends were 0 bases for V and 6 bases for J; bases not matched to a gene: 8. Germline CDR1 is DFQATT and CDR2 is SNEGSKA (reference sequence). CDR3 size: 15 residues. The CDR3 spells CSARDPGQGPFEQYF. The DNA read from the CDR3 is TGCAGTGCTAGAGATCCGGGACAGGGGCCCTTCGAG.

A word on this clone: The CDR3 goes on 3 residues after the read ends, and that part is filled in from the germline J gene. V is TRBV12-3 or TRBV12-4 and J is TRBJ2-5; unclear D gene. The CDR3 sequence is 16 residues long. V was shortened by 3 bases and J by 1 base, with 15 bases between the two germline ends. The sequenced part of the CDR3 DNA is TGTGCCAGCAGTTTTTTCGCGGCGGCGTTCCAAGAGACC. It encodes CASSFFAAAFQET. The entire CDR3 reads CASSFFAAAFQETQYF.

Notes on this clone: The CDR3 end is not reached by the read, which stops 3 residues before it; the germline J gene fills it in. The J gene is TRBJ2-5, the V gene TRBV7-2, with D possibly being TRBD2 (6 bases). V lost 5 bases, J lost 4 bases, and 17 bases lay in between. This CDR3 has 15 amino acids. The germline CDR1 and CDR2 sequences are SGHTA and FQGNSA. CDR3 amino acids: CASSGRLGGLETQYF. The part of the CDR3 DNA that was read is TGTGCCAGCAGCGGACGACTAGGAGGTTTAGAGACC.

Regarding this clone: The missing CDR3 end, 3 residues past where the read stops, is filled in from the germline J gene. The chain couples TRBV7-3 to TRBJ1-1, with TRBD1 identical over 11 bases. V gave up 2 bases and J gave up 4 bases; unmatched junction bases: 6. Germline lookup yields CDR1 SGHTA and CDR2 FQGTGA. There are 16 residues in the CDR3. The DNA read from the CDR3 is TGTGCCAGCAGCTTATACGGGACAGGGGGGGGCACTGAA. This codes for CASSLYGTGGGTE. The complete CDR3 protein is CASSLYGTGGGTEAFF.

Worth noting for this clone: With the read ending 3 residues before the CDR3 end, the germline J gene is used to fill in that end. The J gene is TRBJ1-1, the V gene TRBV7-2; 8 positions agree with TRBD1. V shed 3 bases, J shed 4 bases, and the junction held 1 base outside the gene matches. The V gene's germline CDR1 is SGHTA and CDR2 FQGNSA. This CDR3 comprises 13 residues. Partial CDR3 DNA: TGTGCCAGCAGCTTCGGACAGGGCACTGAA. Its translation: CASSFGQGTE. The whole CDR3 protein is CASSFGQGTEAFF.